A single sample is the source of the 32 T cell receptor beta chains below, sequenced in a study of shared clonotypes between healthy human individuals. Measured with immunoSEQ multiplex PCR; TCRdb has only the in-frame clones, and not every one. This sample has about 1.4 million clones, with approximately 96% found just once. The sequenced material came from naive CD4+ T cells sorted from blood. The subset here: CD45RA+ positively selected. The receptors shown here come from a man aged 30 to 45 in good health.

CDR3 in DNA: TGTGCCAGCAGCGACCGGCTAGCGGGAGCAATCACCGGGGAGCTGTTTTTT. Its translation is CASSDRLAGAITGELFF. The rearrangement links TRBV9 to TRBJ2-2; 10 bases are a match to TRBD2. After removal of 3 bases from V and 4 bases from J, the junction contained 9 bases not matched to a gene. The germline V gene encodes CDR1 SGDLS and CDR2 YYNGEE. The CDR3 has 17 residues.

The CDR3 DNA reads as TGTGCCTGGAGTGTGTTAGGACAGACTAACTATGGCTACACCTTC. It yields the protein CAWSVLGQTNYGYTF. J is TRBJ1-2 and V is TRBV30; TRBD1 is a possible D gene (6 bases). V lost 0 bases and J 0 bases, leaving 11 bases between the germline ends. Germline values: CDR1 GTSNPN, CDR2 SVGIG (reference sequence). The CDR3 totals 15 residues.

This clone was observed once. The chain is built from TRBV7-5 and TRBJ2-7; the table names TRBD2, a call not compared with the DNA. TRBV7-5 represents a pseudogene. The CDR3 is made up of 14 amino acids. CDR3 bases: TGTGCCAGCAGCTCTGTTAGTAGAAATTACGAGCAGTACTTC. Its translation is CASSSVSRNYEQYF.

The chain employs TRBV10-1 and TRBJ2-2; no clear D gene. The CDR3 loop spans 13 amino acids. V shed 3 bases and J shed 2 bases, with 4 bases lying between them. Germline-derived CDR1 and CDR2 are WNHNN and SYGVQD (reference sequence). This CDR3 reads CASSDSNTGELFF. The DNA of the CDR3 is TGCGCCAGCAGTGACTCAAACACCGGGGAGCTGTTTTTT.

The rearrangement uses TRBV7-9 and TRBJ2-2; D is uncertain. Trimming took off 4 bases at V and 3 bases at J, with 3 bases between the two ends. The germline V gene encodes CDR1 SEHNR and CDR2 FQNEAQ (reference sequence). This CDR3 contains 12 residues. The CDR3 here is CASSSDTGELFF. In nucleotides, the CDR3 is TGTGCCAGCAGCTCAGACACCGGGGAGCTGTTTTTT.

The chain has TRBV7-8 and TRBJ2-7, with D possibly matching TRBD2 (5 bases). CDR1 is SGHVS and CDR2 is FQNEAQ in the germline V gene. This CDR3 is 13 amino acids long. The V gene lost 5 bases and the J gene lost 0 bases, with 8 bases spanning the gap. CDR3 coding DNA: TGTGCCAGCAGCGGCGGACTCTCCTACGAGCAGTACTTC. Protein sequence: CASSGGLSYEQYF. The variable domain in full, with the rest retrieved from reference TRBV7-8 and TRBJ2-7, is GAGVSQSPRYKVAKRGQDVALRCDPISGHVSLFWYQQALGQGPEFLTYFQNEAQLDKSGLPSDRFFAERPEGSVSTLKIQRTQQEDSAVYLCASSGGLSYEQYFGPGTRLTVT.

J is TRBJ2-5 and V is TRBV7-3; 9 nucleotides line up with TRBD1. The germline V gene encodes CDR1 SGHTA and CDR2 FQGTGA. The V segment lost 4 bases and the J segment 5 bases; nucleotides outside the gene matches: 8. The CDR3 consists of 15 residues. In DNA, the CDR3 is TGTGCCAGCAGCTCGATGACAGGGGGATGGGAGACCCAGTACTTC. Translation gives CASSSMTGGWETQYF.

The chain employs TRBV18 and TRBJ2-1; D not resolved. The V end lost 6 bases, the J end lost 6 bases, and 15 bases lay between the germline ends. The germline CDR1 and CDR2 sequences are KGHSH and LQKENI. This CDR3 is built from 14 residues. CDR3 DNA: TGTGCCAGCTCGCTTCAGGAAACCATCAATGAGCAGTTCTTC. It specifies CASSLQETINEQFF.

CDR3 bases: TGTGCCAGTAGTACTTTAAATTTCCAAGAGACCCAGTACTTC. Protein sequence: CASSTLNFQETQYF. The rearrangement links TRBV19 to TRBJ2-5; D is undetermined. V lost 4 bases, J lost 1 base, and 10 bases lay in between. CDR1 and CDR2 (germline): LNHDA, SQIVND (reference sequence). This CDR3 has 14 amino acids. The whole variable domain, filled in from reference TRBV19 and TRBJ2-5, reads DGGITQSPKYLFRKEGQNVTLSCEQNLNHDAMYWYRQDPGQGLRLIYYSQIVNDFQKGDIAEGYSVSREKKESFPLTVTSAQKNPTAFYLCASSTLNFQETQYFGPGTRLLVL.

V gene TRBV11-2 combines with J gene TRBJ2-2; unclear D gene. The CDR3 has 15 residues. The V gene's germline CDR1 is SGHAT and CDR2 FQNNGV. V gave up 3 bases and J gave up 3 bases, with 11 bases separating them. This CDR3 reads CASSFLGRHTGELFF. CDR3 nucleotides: TGTGCCAGCAGCTTTCTTGGCAGACACACCGGGGAGCTGTTTTTT.

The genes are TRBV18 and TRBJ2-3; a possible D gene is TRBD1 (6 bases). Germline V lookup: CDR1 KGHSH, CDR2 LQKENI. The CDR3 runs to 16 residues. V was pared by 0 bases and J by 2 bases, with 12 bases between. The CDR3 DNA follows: TGTGCCAGCTCACCACCGCAGGGGCCTCCCACAGATACGCAGTATTTT. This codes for CASSPPQGPPTDTQYF.

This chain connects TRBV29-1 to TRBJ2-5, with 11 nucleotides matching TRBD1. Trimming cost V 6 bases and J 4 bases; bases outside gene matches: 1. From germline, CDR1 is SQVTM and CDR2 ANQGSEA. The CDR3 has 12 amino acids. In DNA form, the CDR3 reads TGCAGCGTGGACAGGGGGCCAGAGACCCAGTACTTC. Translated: CSVDRGPETQYF.

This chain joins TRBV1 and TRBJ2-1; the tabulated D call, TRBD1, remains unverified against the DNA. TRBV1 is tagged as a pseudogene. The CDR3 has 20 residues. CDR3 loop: CTSSQDPSPTGGEVLGEQFF. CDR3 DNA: TGCACCAGCAGCCAAGATCCCTCCCCGACAGGGGGCGAGGTACTAGGTGAGCAGTTCTTC.

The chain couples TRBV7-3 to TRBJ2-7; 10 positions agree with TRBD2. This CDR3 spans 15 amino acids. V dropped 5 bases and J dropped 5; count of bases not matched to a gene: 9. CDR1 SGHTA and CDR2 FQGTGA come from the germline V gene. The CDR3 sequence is CASSPTRGLANEQYF. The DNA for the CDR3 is TGTGCCAGCAGCCCTACGAGGGGACTAGCGAACGAGCAGTACTTC.

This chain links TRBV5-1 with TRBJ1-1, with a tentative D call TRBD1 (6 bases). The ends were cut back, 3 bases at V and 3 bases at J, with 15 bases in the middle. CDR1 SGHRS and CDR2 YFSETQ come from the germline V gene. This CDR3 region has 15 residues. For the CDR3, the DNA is TGCGCCAGCAGCTCGACAGGCTCGGTAGACACTGAAGCTTTCTTT. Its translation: CASSSTGSVDTEAFF. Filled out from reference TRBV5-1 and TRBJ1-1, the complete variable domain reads KAGVTQTPRYLIKTRGQQVTLSCSPISGHRSVSWYQQTPGQGLQFLFEYFSETQRNKGNFPGRFSGRQFSNSRSEMNVSTLELGDSALYLCASSSTGSVDTEAFFGQGTRLTVV.

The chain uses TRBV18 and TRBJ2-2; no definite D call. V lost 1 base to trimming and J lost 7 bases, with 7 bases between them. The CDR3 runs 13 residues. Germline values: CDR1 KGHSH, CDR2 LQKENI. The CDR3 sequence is CASSPLSNGELFF. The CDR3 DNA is TGTGCCAGCTCACCACTGAGTAACGGGGAGCTGTTTTTT.

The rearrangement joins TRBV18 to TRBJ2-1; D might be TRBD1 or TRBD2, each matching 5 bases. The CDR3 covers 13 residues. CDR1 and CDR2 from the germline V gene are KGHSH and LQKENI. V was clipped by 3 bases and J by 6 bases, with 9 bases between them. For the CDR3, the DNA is TGTGCCAGCTCACCCCGGGACCTCAATGAGCAGTTCTTC. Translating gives CASSPRDLNEQFF.

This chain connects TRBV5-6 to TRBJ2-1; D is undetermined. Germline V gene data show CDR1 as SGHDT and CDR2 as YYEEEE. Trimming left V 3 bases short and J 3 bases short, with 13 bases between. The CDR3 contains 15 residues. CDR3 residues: CASSWPGRNYNEQFF. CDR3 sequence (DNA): TGTGCCAGCAGCTGGCCCGGACGGAACTACAATGAGCAGTTCTTC.

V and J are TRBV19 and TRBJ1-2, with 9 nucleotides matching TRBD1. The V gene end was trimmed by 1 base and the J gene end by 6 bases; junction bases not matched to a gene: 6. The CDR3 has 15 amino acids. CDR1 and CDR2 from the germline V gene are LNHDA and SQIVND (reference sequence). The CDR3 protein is CASSIAGTGKDGYTF. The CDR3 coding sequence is TGTGCCAGTAGTATAGCCGGGACAGGGAAGGATGGCTACACCTTC. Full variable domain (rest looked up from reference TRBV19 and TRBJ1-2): DGGITQSPKYLFRKEGQNVTLSCEQNLNHDAMYWYRQDPGQGLRLIYYSQIVNDFQKGDIAEGYSVSREKKESFPLTVTSAQKNPTAFYLCASSIAGTGKDGYTFGSGTRLTVV.

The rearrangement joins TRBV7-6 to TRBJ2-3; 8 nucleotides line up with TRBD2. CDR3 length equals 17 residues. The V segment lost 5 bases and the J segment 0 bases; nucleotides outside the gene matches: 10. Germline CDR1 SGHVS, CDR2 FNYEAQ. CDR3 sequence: CASSRDGRGLSTDTQYF. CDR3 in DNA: TGTGCCAGCAGCAGGGACGGGAGGGGGTTAAGCACAGATACGCAGTATTTT.

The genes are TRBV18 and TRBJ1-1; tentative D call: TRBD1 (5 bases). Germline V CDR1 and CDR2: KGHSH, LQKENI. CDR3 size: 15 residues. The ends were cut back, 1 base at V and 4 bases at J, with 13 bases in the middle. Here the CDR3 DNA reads TGTGCCAGCTCACCACGGGAGGCAGGGACCACTGAAGCTTTCTTT. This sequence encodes CASSPREAGTTEAFF.

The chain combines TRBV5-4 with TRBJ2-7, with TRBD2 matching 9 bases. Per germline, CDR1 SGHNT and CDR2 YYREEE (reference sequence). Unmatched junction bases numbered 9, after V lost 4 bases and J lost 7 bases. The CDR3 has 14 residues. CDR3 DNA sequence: TGTGCCAGCAGCCCGACGCTAGCGGGAAGAGAGCAGTACTTC. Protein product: CASSPTLAGREQYF.

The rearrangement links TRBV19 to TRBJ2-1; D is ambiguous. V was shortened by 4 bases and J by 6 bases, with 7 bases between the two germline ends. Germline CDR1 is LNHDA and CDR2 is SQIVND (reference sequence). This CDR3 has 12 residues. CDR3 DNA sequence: TGTGCCAGTAGTAAGGAGTTCAATGAGCAGTTCTTC. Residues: CASSKEFNEQFF. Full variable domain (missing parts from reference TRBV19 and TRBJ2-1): DGGITQSPKYLFRKEGQNVTLSCEQNLNHDAMYWYRQDPGQGLRLIYYSQIVNDFQKGDIAEGYSVSREKKESFPLTVTSAQKNPTAFYLCASSKEFNEQFFGPGTRLTVL.

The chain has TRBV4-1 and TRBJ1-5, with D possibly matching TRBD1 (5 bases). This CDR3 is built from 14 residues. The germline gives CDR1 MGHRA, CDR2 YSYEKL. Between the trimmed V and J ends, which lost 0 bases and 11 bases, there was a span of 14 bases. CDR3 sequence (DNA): TGCGCCAGCAGCCAAGACGGGGCTGCCAAGACCCAGCATTTT. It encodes CASSQDGAAKTQHF.

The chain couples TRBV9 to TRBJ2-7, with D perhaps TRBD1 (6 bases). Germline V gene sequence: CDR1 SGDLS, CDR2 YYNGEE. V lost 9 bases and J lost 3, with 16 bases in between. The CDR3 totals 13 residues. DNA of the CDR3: TGTGCCAACGAGGGGGACCTTAACTACGAGCAGTACTTC. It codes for CANEGDLNYEQYF.

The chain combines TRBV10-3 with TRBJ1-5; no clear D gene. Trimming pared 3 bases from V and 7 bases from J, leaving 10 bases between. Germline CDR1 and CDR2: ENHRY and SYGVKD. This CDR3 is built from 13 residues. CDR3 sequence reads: CAISDMGFQPQHF. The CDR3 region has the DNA TGTGCCATCAGTGATATGGGGTTCCAGCCCCAGCATTTT.

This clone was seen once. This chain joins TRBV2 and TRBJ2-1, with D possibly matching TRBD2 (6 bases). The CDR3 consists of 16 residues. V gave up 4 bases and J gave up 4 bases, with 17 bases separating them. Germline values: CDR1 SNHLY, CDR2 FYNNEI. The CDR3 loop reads CASSGPSVGVYNEQFF. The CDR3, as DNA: TGTGCCAGCAGTGGGCCTAGCGTCGGAGTTTACAATGAGCAGTTCTTC. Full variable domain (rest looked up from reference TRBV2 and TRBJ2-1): EPEVTQTPSHQVTQMGQEVILRCVPISNHLYFYWYRQILGQKVEFLVSFYNNEISEKSEIFDDQFSVERPDGSNFTLKIRSTKLEDSAMYFCASSGPSVGVYNEQFFGPGTRLTVL.

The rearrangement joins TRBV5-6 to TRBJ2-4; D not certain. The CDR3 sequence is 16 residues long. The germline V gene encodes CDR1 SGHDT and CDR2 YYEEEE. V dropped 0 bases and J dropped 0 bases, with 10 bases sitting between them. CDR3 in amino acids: CASSLVKRLAKNIQYF. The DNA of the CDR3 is TGTGCCAGCAGCTTGGTAAAACGGCTAGCCAAAAACATTCAGTACTTC.

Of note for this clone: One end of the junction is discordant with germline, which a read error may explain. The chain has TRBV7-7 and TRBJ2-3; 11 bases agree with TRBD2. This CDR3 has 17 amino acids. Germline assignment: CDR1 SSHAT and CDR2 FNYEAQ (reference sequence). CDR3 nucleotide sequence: TGTGCTAGCAGCTTAGGGATTCTAGCGGGAGGCGGAGATACGCAGTATTTT. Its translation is CASSLGILAGGGDTQYF.

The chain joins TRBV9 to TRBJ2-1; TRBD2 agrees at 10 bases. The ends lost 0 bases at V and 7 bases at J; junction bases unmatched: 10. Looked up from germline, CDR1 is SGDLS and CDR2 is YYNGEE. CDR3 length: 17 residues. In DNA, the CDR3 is TGTGCCAGCAGCGTAGATATAGCGGGAGGACCTAGGAATGAGCAGTTCTTC. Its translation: CASSVDIAGGPRNEQFF.

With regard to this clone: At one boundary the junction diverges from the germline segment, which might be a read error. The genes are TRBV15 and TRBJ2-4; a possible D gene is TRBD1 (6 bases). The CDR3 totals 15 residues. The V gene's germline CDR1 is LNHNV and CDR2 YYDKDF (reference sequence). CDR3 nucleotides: TGTGCCACCAGCAGAGCTGACACGTGGGGGCCTGCGTCGGGGTTC. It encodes CATSRADTWGPASGF.

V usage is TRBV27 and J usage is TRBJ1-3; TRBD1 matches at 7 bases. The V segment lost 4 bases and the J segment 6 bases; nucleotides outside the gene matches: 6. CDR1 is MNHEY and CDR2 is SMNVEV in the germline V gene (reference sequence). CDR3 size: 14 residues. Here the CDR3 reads CASSSQGGSNTIYF. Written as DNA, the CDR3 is TGTGCCAGCAGTTCACAAGGGGGCTCAAACACCATATATTTT.